What follows are 6 T cell receptor beta chains derived from one specimen sequenced in a study of shared clonotypes between healthy human individuals. Repertoires were generated with immunoSEQ multiplex PCR, while TCRdb's copy carries only in-frame clones and drops some. Among about 490,000 clones listed, less than 80% were seen once. Sequencing was carried out using PBMCs. The receptors were sampled from a woman between 40 and 55 years old in good health. Some clones in this sample may be carry-over from other donors' samples.

Written as DNA, the CDR3 is TGCGCCAGCAGCCAAAAATGGGTCGGGACTAGCGGGAGCCTAGTAGGCGAGCAGTACTTC. Its translation is CASSQKWVGTSGSLVGEQYF. V and J are TRBV4-1 and TRBJ2-7; the match to TRBD2 covers 14 bases. Per the germline V gene, CDR1 is MGHRA and CDR2 is YSYEKL. This CDR3 is built from 20 residues. V was pared by 2 bases and J by 6 bases, with 18 bases of the junction left unmatched.

This clone was seen a handful of times. The chain uses TRBV27 and TRBJ2-5, with D perhaps matching TRBD2 (7 bases). CDR3 length: 15 residues. Germline-derived CDR1 and CDR2 are MNHEY and SMNVEV (reference sequence). The V end lost 2 bases, the J end lost 0 bases, and 10 bases lay between the germline ends. DNA of the CDR3: TGTGCCAGCAGTTTAAGGGGGGGTAACCAAGAGACCCAGTACTTC. Protein sequence: CASSLRGGNQETQYF.

The chain combines TRBV28 with TRBJ2-7, with 8 bases aligning to TRBD2. This CDR3 is built from 15 residues. CDR1 and CDR2 from the germline V gene are MDHEN and SYDVKM. Unmatched junction bases numbered 7, after V lost 5 bases and J lost 1 base. The CDR3 nucleotides are TGTGCCAGCAGTCCCTGGGGCGGGGGGTCCTACGAGCAGTACTTC. This encodes CASSPWGGGSYEQYF. The complete variable domain, with remaining parts taken from reference TRBV28 and TRBJ2-7, reads DVKVTQSSRYLVKRTGEKVFLECVQDMDHENMFWYRQDPGLGLRLIYFSYDVKMKEKGDIPEGYSVSREKKERFSLILESASTNQTSMYLCASSPWGGGSYEQYFGPGTRLTVT.

The rearrangement joins TRBV2 to TRBJ2-3; 10 bases align to TRBD2. With V trimmed by 5 bases and J by 5 bases, 7 bases remained unmatched. Per the germline V gene, CDR1 is SNHLY and CDR2 is FYNNEI. The CDR3 has 15 residues. CDR3 sequence reads: CASSRLAGAEDTQYF. In DNA, the CDR3 is TGTGCCAGCAGTCGGCTAGCGGGAGCTGAAGATACGCAGTATTTT.

The rearrangement links TRBV7-9 to TRBJ1-1; D gene unclear. The CDR3 has 12 amino acids. V was pared by 2 bases and J by 7 bases, with 8 bases between. Germline CDR1 and CDR2: SEHNR and FQNEAQ (reference sequence). In DNA, the CDR3 is TGTGCCAGCAGCTTACTCAGCAGTGAAGCTTTCTTT. Its translation: CASSLLSSEAFF.

J is TRBJ2-7 and V is TRBV5-4; perhaps TRBD2 as D (6 bases). V lost 2 bases and J lost 3, with 18 bases in between. This CDR3 is 16 amino acids long. CDR1 SGHNT and CDR2 YYREEE come from the germline V gene (reference sequence). The CDR3 DNA reads as TGTGCCAGCAGCTTAGAACCGGGACGGGAGCTCTACGAGCAGTACTTC. Its protein product is CASSLEPGRELYEQYF. Based on the CDR3 plus reference TRBV5-4 and TRBJ2-7, the full variable domain is ETGVTQSPTHLIKTRGQQVTLRCSSQSGHNTVSWYQQALGQGPQFIFQYYREEENGRGNFPPRFSGLQFPNYSSELNVNALELDDSALYLCASSLEPGRELYEQYFGPGTRLTVT.